This entry is about one T cell receptor beta chain. Its target is unknown. The CDR3 runs 18 residues. The germline gives CDR1 MDHEN, CDR2 SYDVKM. Trimming took 5 bases from V and 4 from J; bases not matched to a gene: 18. The entry originates in a study of spatial heterogeneity in lung cancer. For the study at large: The study consistently detected more beta-chain than alpha-chain sequences.

Noted time point: sample taken at primary tumor resection. Unsorted whole RNA from tumor, nontumor lung or frozen PBMC underwent sequencing. Samples came from around 70 TRACERx patients with untreated early-stage lung cancer. Whole-study findings and limits: Ubiquitous expanded tumor TCRs were seen in blood more at resection than at follow-up.

Every molecule of TCR cDNA had its own unique molecular identifier. TCRdb recomputed calls from the 5' RACE reads with MiXCR, one row per CDR3 protein. In the table there are around 3,900 distinct CDR3 sequences, about a sixth of which are singletons. The specimen comprised PBMCs, sampled at surgery. This clonotype was obtained from a male donor with early-stage non-small cell lung cancer. The V gene is TRBV28, the J gene TRBJ2-5, with TRBD2 identical over 8 bases. The DNA of the CDR3 is TGTGCCAGCAGTCTCTCACCCGGGAGCGGGAGAACCCTAGAGACCCAGTACTTC. It yields the protein CASSLSPGSGRTLETQYF.